These 2 T cell receptor beta chains were all obtained from the same sample, sequenced in a study of blood T cells in healthy people across ages. Next came a second PCR, run for about 7 to 12 cycles, which used a sample-barcoded 5' primer along with a J-beta primer mix. TCRdb reprocessed the 5' RACE reads via MiXCR and lists one record per CDR3 protein. The sample records around 500,000 distinct CDR3 sequences, under 55% being singletons. Source material: blood. These TCRs come from a man at least 80 years old in good health.

This clonotype was observed many times. The V and J genes are TRBV11-2 and TRBJ2-7; 9 nucleotides line up with TRBD1. This CDR3 is built from 14 residues. The trim removed 5 bases at V and 2 bases at J, leaving 4 bases unmatched. Germline V lookup: CDR1 SGHAT, CDR2 FQNNGV. CDR3 coding DNA: TGTGCCAGCAGCCCAGGGACAGGGACCTACGAGCAGTACTTC. As protein: CASSPGTGTYEQYF.

This chain connects TRBV2 to TRBJ1-2; no definite D call. The CDR3 spans 14 residues. CDR1 and CDR2 (germline): SNHLY, FYNNEI. The ends were cut back, 4 bases at V and 3 bases at J, with 12 bases in the middle. The chain's CDR3 is CASSVLKGYYGYTF. CDR3 DNA: TGTGCCAGCAGTGTTTTAAAGGGTTACTATGGCTACACCTTC. The full variable domain, with the rest looked up from reference TRBV2 and TRBJ1-2, is EPEVTQTPSHQVTQMGQEVILRCVPISNHLYFYWYRQILGQKVEFLVSFYNNEISEKSEIFDDQFSVERPDGSNFTLKIRSTKLEDSAMYFCASSVLKGYYGYTFGSGTRLTVV.